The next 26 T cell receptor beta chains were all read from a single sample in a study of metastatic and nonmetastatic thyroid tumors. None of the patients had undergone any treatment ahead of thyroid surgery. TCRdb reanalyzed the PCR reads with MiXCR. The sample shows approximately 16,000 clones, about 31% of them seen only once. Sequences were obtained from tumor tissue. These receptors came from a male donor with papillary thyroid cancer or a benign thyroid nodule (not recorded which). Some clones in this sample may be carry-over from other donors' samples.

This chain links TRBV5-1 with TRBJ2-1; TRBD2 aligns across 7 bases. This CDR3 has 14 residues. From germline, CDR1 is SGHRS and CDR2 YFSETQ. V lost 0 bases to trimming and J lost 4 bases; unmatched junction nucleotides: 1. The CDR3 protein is CASSLASGYNEQFF. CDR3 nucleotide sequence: TGCGCCAGCAGCTTGGCTAGCGGTTACAATGAGCAGTTCTTC. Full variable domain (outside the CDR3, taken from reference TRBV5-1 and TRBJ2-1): KAGVTQTPRYLIKTRGQQVTLSCSPISGHRSVSWYQQTPGQGLQFLFEYFSETQRNKGNFPGRFSGRQFSNSRSEMNVSTLELGDSALYLCASSLASGYNEQFFGPGTRLTVL.

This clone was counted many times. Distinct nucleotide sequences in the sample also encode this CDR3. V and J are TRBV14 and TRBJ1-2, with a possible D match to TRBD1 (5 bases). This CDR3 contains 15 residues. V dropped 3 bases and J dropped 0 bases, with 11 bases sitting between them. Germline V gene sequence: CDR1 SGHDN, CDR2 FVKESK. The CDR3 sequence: CASSQGRGANYGYTF. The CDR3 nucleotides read TGTGCCAGCAGCCAGGGACGGGGAGCTAACTATGGCTACACCTTC. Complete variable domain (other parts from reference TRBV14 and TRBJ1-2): EAGVTQFPSHSVIEKGQTVTLRCDPISGHDNLYWYRRVMGKEIKFLLHFVKESKQDESGMPNNRFLAERTGGTYSTLKVQPAELEDSGVYFCASSQGRGANYGYTFGSGTRLTVV.

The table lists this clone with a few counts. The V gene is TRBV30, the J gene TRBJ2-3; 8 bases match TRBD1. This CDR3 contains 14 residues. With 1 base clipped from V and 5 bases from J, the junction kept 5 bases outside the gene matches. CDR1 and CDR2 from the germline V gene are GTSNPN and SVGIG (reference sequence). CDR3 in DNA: TGTGCCTGGAGTGCAGGGGGCGGCGAAGATACGCAGTATTTT. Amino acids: CAWSAGGGEDTQYF.

Here the CDR3 reads CATSDLEEQYF. Here the CDR3 DNA reads TGTGCCACCAGTGATTTAGAAGAGCAGTACTTC. The rearrangement links TRBV24-1 to TRBJ2-7; D uncertain. CDR1 is KGHDR and CDR2 is SFDVKD in the germline V gene. V was trimmed by 1 base and J by 7 bases, leaving 4 bases between them. This CDR3 is 11 amino acids long.

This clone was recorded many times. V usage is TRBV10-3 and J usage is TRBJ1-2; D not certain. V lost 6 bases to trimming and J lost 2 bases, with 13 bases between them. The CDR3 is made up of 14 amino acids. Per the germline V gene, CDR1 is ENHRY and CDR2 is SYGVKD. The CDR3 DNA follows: TGTGCCATCAGAAAAGGGTGGGAGAACTATGGCTACACCTTC. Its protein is CAIRKGWENYGYTF.

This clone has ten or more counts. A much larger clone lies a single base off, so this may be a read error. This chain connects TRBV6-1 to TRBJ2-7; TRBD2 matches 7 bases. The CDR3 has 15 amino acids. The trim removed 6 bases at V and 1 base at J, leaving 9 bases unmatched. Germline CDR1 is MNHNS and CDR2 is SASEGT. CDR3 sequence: CASRLRGKTSYEQYF. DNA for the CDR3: TGTGCCAGCAGATTGCGGGGGAAAACTTCCTACGAGCAGTACTTC.

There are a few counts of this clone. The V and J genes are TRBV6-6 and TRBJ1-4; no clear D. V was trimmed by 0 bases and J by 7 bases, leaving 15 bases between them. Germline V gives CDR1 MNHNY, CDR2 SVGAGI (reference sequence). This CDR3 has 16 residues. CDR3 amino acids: CASSYSIARKAEKLFF. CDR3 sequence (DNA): TGTGCCAGCAGTTACTCGATTGCCCGGAAGGCTGAAAAACTGTTTTTT.

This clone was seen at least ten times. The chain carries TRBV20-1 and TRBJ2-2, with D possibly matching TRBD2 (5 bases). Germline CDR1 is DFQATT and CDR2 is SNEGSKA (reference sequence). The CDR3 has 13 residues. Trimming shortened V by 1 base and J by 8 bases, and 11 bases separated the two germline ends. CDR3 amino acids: CSARGRSYGELFF. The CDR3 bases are TGCAGTGCTAGAGGGAGGAGTTATGGGGAGCTGTTTTTT.

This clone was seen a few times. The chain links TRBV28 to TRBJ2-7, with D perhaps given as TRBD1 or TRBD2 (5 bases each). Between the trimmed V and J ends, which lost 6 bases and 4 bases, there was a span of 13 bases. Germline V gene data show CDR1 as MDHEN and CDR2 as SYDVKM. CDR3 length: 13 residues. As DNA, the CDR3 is TGTGCCAGCAGACCGGGACGAGGATACGAGCAGTACTTC. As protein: CASRPGRGYEQYF.

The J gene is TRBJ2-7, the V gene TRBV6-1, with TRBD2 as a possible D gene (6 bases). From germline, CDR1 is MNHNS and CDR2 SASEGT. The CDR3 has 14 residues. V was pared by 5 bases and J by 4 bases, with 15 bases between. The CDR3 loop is CASSPRLVLYEQYF. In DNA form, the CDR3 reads TGTGCCAGCAGTCCCCGACTAGTATTGTACGAGCAGTACTTC.

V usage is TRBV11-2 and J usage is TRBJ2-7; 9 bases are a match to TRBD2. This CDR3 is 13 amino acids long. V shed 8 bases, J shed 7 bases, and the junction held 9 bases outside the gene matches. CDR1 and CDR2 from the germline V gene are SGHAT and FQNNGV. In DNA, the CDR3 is TGTGCCAGCTCCATAGCGGGAGCAGGGGAGCAGTACTTC. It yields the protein CASSIAGAGEQYF.

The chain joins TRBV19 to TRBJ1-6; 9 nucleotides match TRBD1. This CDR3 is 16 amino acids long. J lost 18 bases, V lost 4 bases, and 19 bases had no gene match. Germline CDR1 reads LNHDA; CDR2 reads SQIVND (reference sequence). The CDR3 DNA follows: TGTGCCAGTAGTACTCCTCCGGGACAGGGCTGGCTCGCCCCCCACTTT. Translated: CASSTPPGQGWLAPHF.

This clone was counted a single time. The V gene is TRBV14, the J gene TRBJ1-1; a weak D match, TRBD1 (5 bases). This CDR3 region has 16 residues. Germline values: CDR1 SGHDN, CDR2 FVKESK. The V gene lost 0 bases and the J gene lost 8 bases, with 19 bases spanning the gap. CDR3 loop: CASSQDRRVWGPEAFF. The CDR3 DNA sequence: TGTGCCAGCAGCCAAGATAGGAGGGTATGGGGCCCGGAAGCTTTCTTT.

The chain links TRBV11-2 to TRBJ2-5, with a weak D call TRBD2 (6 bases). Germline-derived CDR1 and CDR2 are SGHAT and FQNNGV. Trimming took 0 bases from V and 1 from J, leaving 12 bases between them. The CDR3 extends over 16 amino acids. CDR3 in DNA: TGTGCCAGCAGCTTAGATCTGGGGGGATTCCAAGAGACCCAGTACTTC. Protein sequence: CASSLDLGGFQETQYF. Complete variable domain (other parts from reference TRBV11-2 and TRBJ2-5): EAGVAQSPRYKIIEKRQSVAFWCNPISGHATLYWYQQILGQGPKLLIQFQNNGVVDDSQLPKDRFSAERLKGVDSTLKIQPAKLEDSAVYLCASSLDLGGFQETQYFGPGTRLLVL.

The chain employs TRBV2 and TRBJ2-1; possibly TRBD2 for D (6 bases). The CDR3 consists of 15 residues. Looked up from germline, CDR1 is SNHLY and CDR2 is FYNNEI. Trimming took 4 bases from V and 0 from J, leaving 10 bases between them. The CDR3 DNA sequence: TGTGCCAGCAGTGCTCGGGAGAGCTCCTACAATGAGCAGTTCTTC. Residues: CASSARESSYNEQFF.

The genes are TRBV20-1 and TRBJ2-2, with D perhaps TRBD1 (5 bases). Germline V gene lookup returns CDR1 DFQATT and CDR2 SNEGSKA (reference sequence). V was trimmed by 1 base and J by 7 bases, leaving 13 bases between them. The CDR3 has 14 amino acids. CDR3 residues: CSARGRDVGGELFF. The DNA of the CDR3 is TGCAGTGCTAGAGGCAGGGATGTTGGCGGGGAGCTGTTTTTT.

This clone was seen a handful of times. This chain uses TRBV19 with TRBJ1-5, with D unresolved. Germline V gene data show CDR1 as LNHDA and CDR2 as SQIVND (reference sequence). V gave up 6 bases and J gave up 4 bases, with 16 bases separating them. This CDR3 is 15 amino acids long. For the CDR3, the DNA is TGTGCCAGTAGACAAGTTATGGGAGGTAATCAGCCCCAGCATTTT. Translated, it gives CASRQVMGGNQPQHF.

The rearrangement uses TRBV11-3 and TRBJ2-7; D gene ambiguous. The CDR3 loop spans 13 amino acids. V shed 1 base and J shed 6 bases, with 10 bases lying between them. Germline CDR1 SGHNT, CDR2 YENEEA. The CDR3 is CASSLAYEGEQYF. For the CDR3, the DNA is TGTGCCAGCAGCTTAGCCTACGAAGGCGAGCAGTACTTC.

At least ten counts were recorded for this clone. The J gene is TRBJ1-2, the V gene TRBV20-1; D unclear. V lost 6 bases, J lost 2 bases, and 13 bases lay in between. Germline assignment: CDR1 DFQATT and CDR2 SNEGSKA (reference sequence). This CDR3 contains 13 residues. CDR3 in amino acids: CSARTGRNYGYTF. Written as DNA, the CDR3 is TGCAGTGCCAGGACGGGCAGAAACTATGGCTACACCTTC.

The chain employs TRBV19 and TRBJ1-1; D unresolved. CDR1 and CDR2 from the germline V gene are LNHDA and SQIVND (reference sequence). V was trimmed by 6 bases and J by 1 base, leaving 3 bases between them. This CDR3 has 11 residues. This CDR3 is CASSSNTEAFF. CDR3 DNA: TGTGCCAGTAGCTCGAACACTGAAGCTTTCTTT.

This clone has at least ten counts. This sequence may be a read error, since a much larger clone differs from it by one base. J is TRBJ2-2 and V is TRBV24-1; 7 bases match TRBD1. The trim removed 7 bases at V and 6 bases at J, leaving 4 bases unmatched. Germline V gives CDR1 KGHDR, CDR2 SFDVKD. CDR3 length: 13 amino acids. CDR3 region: CATSRQGPGELFF. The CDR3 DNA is TGTGCCACCAGCCGACAGGGACCCGGGGAGCTGTTTTTT.

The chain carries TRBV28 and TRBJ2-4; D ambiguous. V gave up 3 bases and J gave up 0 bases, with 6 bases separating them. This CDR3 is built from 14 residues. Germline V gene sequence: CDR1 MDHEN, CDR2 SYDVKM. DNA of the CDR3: TGTGCCAGCAGTTTCATGGTAGCCAAAAACATTCAGTACTTC. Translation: CASSFMVAKNIQYF.

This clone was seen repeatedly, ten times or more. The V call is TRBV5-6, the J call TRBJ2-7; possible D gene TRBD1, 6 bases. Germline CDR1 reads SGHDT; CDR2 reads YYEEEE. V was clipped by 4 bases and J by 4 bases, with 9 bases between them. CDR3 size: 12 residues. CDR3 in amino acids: CASSNQGYEQYF. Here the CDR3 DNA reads TGTGCCAGCAGCAATCAGGGGTACGAGCAGTACTTC.

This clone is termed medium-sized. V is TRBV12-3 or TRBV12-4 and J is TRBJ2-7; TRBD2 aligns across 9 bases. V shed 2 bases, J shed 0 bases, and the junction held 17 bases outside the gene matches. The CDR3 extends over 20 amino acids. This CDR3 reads CASSLPPASGRPPGSYEQYF. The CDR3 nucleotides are TGTGCCAGCAGTTTACCCCCAGCCAGCGGGAGGCCCCCGGGCTCCTACGAGCAGTACTTC.

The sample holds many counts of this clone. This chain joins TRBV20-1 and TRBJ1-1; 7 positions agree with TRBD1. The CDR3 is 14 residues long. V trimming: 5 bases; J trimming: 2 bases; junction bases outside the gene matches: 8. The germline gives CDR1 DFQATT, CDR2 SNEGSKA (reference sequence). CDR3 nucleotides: TGCAGTGCTTTCGCAGGAGGGGGCAACACTGAAGCTTTCTTT. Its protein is CSAFAGGGNTEAFF.

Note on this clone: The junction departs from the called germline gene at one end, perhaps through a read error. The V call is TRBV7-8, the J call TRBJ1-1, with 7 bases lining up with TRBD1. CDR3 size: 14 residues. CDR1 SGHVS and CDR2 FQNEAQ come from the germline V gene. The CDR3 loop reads CASSRDRVNTEAFF. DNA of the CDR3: TGTGCCAGCAGCAGGGACAGAGTGAACACTGAAGCCTTCTTT.